Shown below are 22 T cell receptor beta chains from a single sample sequenced in a study of blood T cell repertoires in COVID-19. Clones were sequenced by immunoSEQ multiplex PCR, and TCRdb holds only the in-frame ones, with some missing. This table has 250,000 to 350,000 clones, approximately 88% appearing once. Sequenced input: peripheral blood. These receptors were collected from a woman aged 25-40 years who had recovered from COVID-19.

This chain connects TRBV29-1 to TRBJ2-7; the match to TRBD2 covers 7 bases. This CDR3 spans 13 amino acids. J was trimmed by 5 bases and V by 4 bases; bases with no gene match: 8. CDR1 is SQVTM and CDR2 is ANQGSEA in the germline V gene. CDR3 residues: CSVGFSGGDEQYF. The CDR3 nucleotides read TGCAGCGTTGGGTTCTCGGGAGGCGACGAGCAGTACTTC.

This rearrangement joins TRBV18 to TRBJ1-5; D is ambiguous. The CDR3 loop spans 13 amino acids. Germline values: CDR1 KGHSH, CDR2 LQKENI. V gave up 3 bases and J gave up 5 bases, with 8 bases separating them. The CDR3 DNA is TGTGCCAGCTCACCGGGCGGGGATCAGCCCCAGCATTTT. The encoded protein is CASSPGGDQPQHF.

The rearrangement links TRBV28 to TRBJ1-5; TRBD1 is a possible D gene (6 bases). The CDR3 runs to 12 residues. The germline gives CDR1 MDHEN, CDR2 SYDVKM. V was trimmed by 5 bases and J by 4 bases, leaving 6 bases between them. CDR3 sequence (DNA): TGTGCCAGCAGTCAGGGGAATCAGCCCCAGCATTTT. This sequence encodes CASSQGNQPQHF.

The chain carries TRBV28 and TRBJ2-2; 7 nucleotides match TRBD1. The CDR3 is 15 residues long. Germline loops: CDR1 MDHEN, CDR2 SYDVKM. J was trimmed by 1 base and V by 7 bases; bases with no gene match: 6. CDR3 DNA: TGTGCCAGCACCAGGACAGGATGGAACACCGGGGAGCTGTTTTTT. Translating it yields CASTRTGWNTGELFF.

The chain has TRBV7-9 and TRBJ2-1, with 10 bases matching TRBD2. In germline, CDR1 is SEHNR, CDR2 FQNEAQ (reference sequence). The ends lost 6 bases at V and 9 bases at J; junction bases unmatched: 8. The CDR3 consists of 14 residues. The CDR3 reads CASRRISGGSEQFF. In DNA, the CDR3 is TGTGCCAGCAGACGCATTAGCGGGGGGAGTGAGCAGTTCTTC.

As for this clone: The same CDR3 arises from other DNA sequences in this sample as well. The V call is TRBV7-8, the J call TRBJ1-2; 7 positions match TRBD1. Germline CDR1 SGHVS, CDR2 FQNEAQ. Trimming cost V 5 bases and J 3 bases; bases outside gene matches: 3. The CDR3 runs 13 residues. CDR3 coding DNA: TGTGCCAGCAGCCCTACAGGGGACTATGGCTACACCTTC. Its translation is CASSPTGDYGYTF.

The genes are TRBV27 and TRBJ1-6, with D maybe TRBD1 (6 bases). The CDR3 totals 15 residues. V was trimmed by 7 bases and J by 10 bases, leaving 20 bases between them. Germline CDR1 MNHEY, CDR2 SMNVEV (reference sequence). The CDR3 DNA reads as TGTGCCAGCAAGTTTCCCCTTAGGGGGGGATCACCCCTCCACTTT. Protein product: CASKFPLRGGSPLHF.

Remarks on this clone: Other DNA variants within this sample encode the same CDR3. The V gene is TRBV5-6, the J gene TRBJ1-1; 8 bases are shared with TRBD1. In germline, CDR1 is SGHDT, CDR2 YYEEEE. This CDR3 is built from 15 residues. Germline trimming cut 4 bases from V and 0 bases from J; bases unmatched to any gene: 5. CDR3 protein: CASSPQGGLNTEAFF. DNA of the CDR3: TGTGCCAGCAGCCCACAGGGGGGCCTGAACACTGAAGCTTTCTTT.

This clone was observed many times. The chain links TRBV19 to TRBJ1-5; 7 positions match TRBD1. Trimming at V came to 5 bases and at J to 0 bases, leaving 10 bases not matched to a gene. Germline V gene lookup returns CDR1 LNHDA and CDR2 SQIVND (reference sequence). The CDR3 loop spans 17 amino acids. The CDR3 DNA sequence: TGTGCCAGTAGTCCGCGGGACAGAGCATATAGCAATCAGCCCCAGCATTTT. It codes for CASSPRDRAYSNQPQHF.

This chain links TRBV19 with TRBJ1-5; 10 nucleotides match TRBD1. The V gene end was trimmed by 4 bases and the J gene end by 4 bases; junction bases not matched to a gene: 10. This CDR3 is built from 17 residues. Per germline, CDR1 LNHDA and CDR2 SQIVND (reference sequence). This chain's CDR3 is CASSTRQGAKGNQPQHF. In DNA, the CDR3 is TGTGCCAGTAGTACCCGACAGGGGGCAAAAGGGAATCAGCCCCAGCATTTT.

This sequence joins TRBV7-3 and TRBJ2-1, with a possible D match to TRBD2 (5 bases). The CDR3 has 15 amino acids. Germline V gene lookup returns CDR1 SGHTA and CDR2 FQGTGA. Deletions cut 2 bases from V and 8 bases from J, with 16 bases between. The CDR3 DNA reads TGTGCCAGCAGCTTACGGGGTTACGGTTTCGATGAGCAGTTCTTC. Encoded protein: CASSLRGYGFDEQFF. Filled out from reference TRBV7-3 and TRBJ2-1, the complete variable domain reads GAGVSQTPSNKVTEKGKYVELRCDPISGHTALYWYRQSLGQGPEFLIYFQGTGAADDSGLPNDRFFAVRPEGSVSTLKIQRTERGDSAVYLCASSLRGYGFDEQFFGPGTRLTVL.

The genes are TRBV4-2 and TRBJ2-7, with 12 bases aligning to TRBD2. There are 16 residues in the CDR3. Germline V gives CDR1 LGHNA, CDR2 YNFKEQ. Trimming removed 1 base from V and 4 bases from J; junction bases left unmatched: 5. CDR3 loop: CASSQVQGLAGYEQYF. The DNA for the CDR3 is TGTGCCAGCAGCCAAGTCCAAGGACTAGCGGGGTACGAGCAGTACTTC.

The CDR3: CASSQGGGTANTEAFF. In DNA form, the CDR3 reads TGTGCCAGCAGCCAAGGAGGGGGGACAGCGAACACTGAAGCTTTCTTT. The V call is TRBV3-1 (or the pseudogene TRBV3-2), the J call TRBJ1-1; 7 bases map to TRBD1. Unmatched junction bases numbered 6, after V lost 1 base and J lost 1 base. CDR1 and CDR2 (germline): LGHDT, YNNKEL (reference sequence). The CDR3 covers 16 residues.

This rearrangement joins TRBV7-3 to TRBJ2-2; 7 nucleotides match TRBD1. CDR1 is SGHTA and CDR2 is FQGTGA in the germline V gene. The CDR3 sequence is 17 residues long. J gave up 3 bases and V 4 bases, and 11 bases lay outside the gene matches. In DNA, the CDR3 is TGTGCCAGCAGCTCCACCCCACAGGGGCCCGACACCGGGGAGCTGTTTTTT. Its protein is CASSSTPQGPDTGELFF.

This clone was seen a handful of times. The chain uses TRBV20-1 and TRBJ1-2; D not resolved. Germline-derived CDR1 and CDR2 are DFQATT and SNEGSKA (reference sequence). Trimming removed 5 bases at V and 8 bases at J, with 9 bases between. The CDR3 has 10 residues. The CDR3 loop reads CSAALRGYTF. CDR3 bases: TGCAGTGCTGCACTACGAGGCTACACCTTC.

This clone showed up just a few times. This rearrangement joins TRBV5-1 to TRBJ2-5; maybe TRBD2 (6 bases). Looked up from germline, CDR1 is SGHRS and CDR2 is YFSETQ. The V gene lost 4 bases and the J gene lost 5 bases, with 15 bases spanning the gap. There are 14 residues in the CDR3. CDR3 in amino acids: CASSGGSAGETQYF. CDR3 nucleotide sequence: TGCGCCAGCAGCGGGGGGAGCGCGGGGGAGACCCAGTACTTC.

The gene calls are TRBV6-1 and TRBJ2-5; D is undetermined. Trimming pared 2 bases from V and 5 bases from J, leaving 12 bases between. Germline V gene data show CDR1 as MNHNS and CDR2 as SASEGT. The CDR3 is 14 amino acids. The CDR3 loop is CASSEPGARETQYF. The CDR3 region has the DNA TGTGCCAGCAGTGAACCCGGAGCGAGGGAGACCCAGTACTTC.

The chain employs TRBV5-1 and TRBJ2-2; maybe TRBD1 (6 bases). This CDR3 has 17 residues. The germline V and J ends were trimmed by 2 bases and 1 base, with 15 bases remaining between them. Germline-derived CDR1 and CDR2 are SGHRS and YFSETQ. CDR3 protein: CASSLNRGTKNTGELFF. CDR3 in DNA: TGCGCCAGCAGCTTAAATAGAGGGACAAAGAACACCGGGGAGCTGTTTTTT. The full variable domain, completed using reference TRBV5-1 and TRBJ2-2, is KAGVTQTPRYLIKTRGQQVTLSCSPISGHRSVSWYQQTPGQGLQFLFEYFSETQRNKGNFPGRFSGRQFSNSRSEMNVSTLELGDSALYLCASSLNRGTKNTGELFFGEGSRLTVL.

V and J are TRBV28 and TRBJ1-1; no clear D gene. CDR3 length equals 13 residues. V lost 2 bases to trimming and J lost 7 bases, with 11 bases between them. Germline V gives CDR1 MDHEN, CDR2 SYDVKM. CDR3 in amino acids: CASSLPAQDEAFF. The CDR3 DNA is TGTGCCAGCAGTTTACCAGCCCAGGATGAAGCTTTCTTT.

CDR3 region: CASSIFGYEQFF. In DNA, the CDR3 is TGTGCCAGCAGTATATTCGGGTATGAGCAGTTCTTC. The genes are TRBV6-5 and TRBJ2-1; D uncertain. The CDR3 sequence is 12 residues long. Germline V gene lookup returns CDR1 MNHEY and CDR2 SVGAGI. Trimming pared 5 bases from V and 8 bases from J, leaving 10 bases between.

The chain uses TRBV28 and TRBJ1-1; 11 bases are a match to TRBD1. Germline assignment: CDR1 MDHEN and CDR2 SYDVKM. There are 14 residues in the CDR3. Trimming took 2 bases from V and 8 from J; bases not matched to a gene: 4. The CDR3 region is CASSLRTGGGEAFF. Written as DNA, the CDR3 is TGTGCCAGCAGTTTACGGACAGGGGGCGGGGAAGCTTTCTTT.

The CDR3 region has the DNA TGTGCCAGCAGTCTATTACTAGCGGGGAGCAAGTACTTC. This codes for CASSLLLAGSKYF. V and J are TRBV12-3 or TRBV12-4 and TRBJ2-7; 10 nucleotides line up with TRBD2. There are 13 residues in the CDR3. With V trimmed by 5 bases and J by 11 bases, 9 bases remained unmatched.